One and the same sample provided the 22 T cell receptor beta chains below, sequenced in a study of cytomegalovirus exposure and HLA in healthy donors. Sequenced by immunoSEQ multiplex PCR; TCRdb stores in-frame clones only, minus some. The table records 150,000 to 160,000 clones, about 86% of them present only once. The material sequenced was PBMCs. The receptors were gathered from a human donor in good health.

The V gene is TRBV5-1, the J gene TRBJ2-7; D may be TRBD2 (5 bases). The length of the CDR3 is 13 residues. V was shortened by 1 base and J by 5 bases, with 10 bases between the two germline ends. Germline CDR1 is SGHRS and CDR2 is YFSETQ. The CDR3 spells CASSLTSTNEQYF. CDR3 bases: TGCGCCAGCAGCTTGACGTCGACTAACGAGCAGTACTTC.

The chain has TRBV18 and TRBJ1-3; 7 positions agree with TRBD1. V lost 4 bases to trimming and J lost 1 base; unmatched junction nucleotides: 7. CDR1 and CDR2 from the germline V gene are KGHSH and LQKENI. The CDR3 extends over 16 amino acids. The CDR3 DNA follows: TGTGCCAGCTCACACCTAACAGGGGTTTCTGGAAACACCATATATTTT. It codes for CASSHLTGVSGNTIYF.

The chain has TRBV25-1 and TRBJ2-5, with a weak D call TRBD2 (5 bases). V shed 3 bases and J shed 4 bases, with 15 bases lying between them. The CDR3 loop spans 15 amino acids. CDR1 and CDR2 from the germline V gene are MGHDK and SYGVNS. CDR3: CASSDSGGVGETQYF. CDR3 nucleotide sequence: TGTGCCAGCAGTGACAGCGGCGGCGTCGGAGAGACCCAGTACTTC. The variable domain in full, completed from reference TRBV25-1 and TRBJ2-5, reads EADIYQTPRYLVIGTGKKITLECSQTMGHDKMYWYQQDPGMELHLIHYSYGVNSTEKGDLSSESTVSRIRTEHFPLTLESARPSHTSQYLCASSDSGGVGETQYFGPGTRLLVL.

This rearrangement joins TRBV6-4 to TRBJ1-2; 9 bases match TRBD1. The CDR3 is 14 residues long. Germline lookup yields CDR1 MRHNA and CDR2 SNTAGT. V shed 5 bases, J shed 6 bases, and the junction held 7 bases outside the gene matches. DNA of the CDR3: TGTGCCAGCAGTCCCGGGACAGGGATGGATGGCTACACCTTC. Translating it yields CASSPGTGMDGYTF.

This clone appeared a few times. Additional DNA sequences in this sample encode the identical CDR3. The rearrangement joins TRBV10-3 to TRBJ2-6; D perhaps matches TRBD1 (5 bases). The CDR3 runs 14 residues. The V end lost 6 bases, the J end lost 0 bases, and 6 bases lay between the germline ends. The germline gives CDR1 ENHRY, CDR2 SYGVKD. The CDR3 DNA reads TGTGCCATCAGAGACAGCTCTGGGGCCAACGTCCTGACTTTC. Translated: CAIRDSSGANVLTF.

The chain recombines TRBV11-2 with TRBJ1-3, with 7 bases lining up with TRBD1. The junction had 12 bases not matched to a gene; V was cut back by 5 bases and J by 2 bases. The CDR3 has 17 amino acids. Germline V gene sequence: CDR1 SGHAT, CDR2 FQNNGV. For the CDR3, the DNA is TGTGCCAGCAGCATGACTCGACAGGGAAAACCTGGAAACACCATATATTTT. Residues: CASSMTRQGKPGNTIYF.

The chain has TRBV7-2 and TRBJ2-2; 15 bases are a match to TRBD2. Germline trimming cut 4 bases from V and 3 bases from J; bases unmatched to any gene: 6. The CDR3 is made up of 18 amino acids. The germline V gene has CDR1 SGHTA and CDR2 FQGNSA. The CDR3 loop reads CASSSRTSGGADTGELFF. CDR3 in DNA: TGTGCCAGCAGCTCGCGGACTAGCGGGGGGGCAGACACCGGGGAGCTGTTTTTT.

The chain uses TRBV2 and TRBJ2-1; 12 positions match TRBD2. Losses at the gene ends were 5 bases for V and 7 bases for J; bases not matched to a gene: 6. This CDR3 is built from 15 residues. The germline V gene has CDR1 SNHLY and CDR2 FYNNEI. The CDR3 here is CASSKRGTSGNEQFF. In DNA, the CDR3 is TGTGCCAGCAGTAAAAGAGGGACTAGCGGGAATGAGCAGTTCTTC.

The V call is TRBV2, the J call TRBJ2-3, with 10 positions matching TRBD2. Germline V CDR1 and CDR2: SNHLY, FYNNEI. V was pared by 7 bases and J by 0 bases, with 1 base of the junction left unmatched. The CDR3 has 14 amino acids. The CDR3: CASTSGGSTDTQYF. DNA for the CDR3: TGTGCCAGCACTAGCGGGGGTAGCACAGATACGCAGTATTTT. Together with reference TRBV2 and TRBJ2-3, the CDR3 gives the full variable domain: EPEVTQTPSHQVTQMGQEVILRCVPISNHLYFYWYRQILGQKVEFLVSFYNNEISEKSEIFDDQFSVERPDGSNFTLKIRSTKLEDSAMYFCASTSGGSTDTQYFGPGTRLTVL.

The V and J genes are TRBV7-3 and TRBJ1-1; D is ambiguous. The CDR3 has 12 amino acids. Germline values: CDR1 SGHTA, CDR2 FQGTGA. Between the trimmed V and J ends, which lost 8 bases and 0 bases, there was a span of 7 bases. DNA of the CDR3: TGTGCCAGCGGAGGAGTGAACACTGAAGCTTTCTTT. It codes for CASGGVNTEAFF.

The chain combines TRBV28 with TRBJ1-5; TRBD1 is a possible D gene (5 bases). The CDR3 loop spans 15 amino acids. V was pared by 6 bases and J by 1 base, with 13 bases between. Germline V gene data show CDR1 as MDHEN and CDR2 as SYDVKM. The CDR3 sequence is CASRRQSASNQPQHF. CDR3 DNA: TGTGCCAGCAGAAGACAGTCGGCAAGCAATCAGCCCCAGCATTTT.

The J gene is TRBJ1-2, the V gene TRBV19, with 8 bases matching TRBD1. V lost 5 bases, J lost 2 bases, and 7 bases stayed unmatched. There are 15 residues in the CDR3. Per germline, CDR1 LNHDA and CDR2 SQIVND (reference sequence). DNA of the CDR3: TGTGCCAGTAGTCGACAGGGGTCCAAAAACTATGGCTACACCTTC. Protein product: CASSRQGSKNYGYTF.

The DNA for the CDR3 is TGTGCCACCAGCAGAGTGGGGGCAGGTGGGGCCAACGTCCTGACTTTC. This gives the protein CATSRVGAGGANVLTF. V is TRBV15 and J is TRBJ2-6, with a weak D call TRBD1 (6 bases). CDR3 length: 16 amino acids. Germline loops: CDR1 LNHNV, CDR2 YYDKDF (reference sequence). Trimming pared 1 base from V and 3 bases from J, leaving 10 bases between.

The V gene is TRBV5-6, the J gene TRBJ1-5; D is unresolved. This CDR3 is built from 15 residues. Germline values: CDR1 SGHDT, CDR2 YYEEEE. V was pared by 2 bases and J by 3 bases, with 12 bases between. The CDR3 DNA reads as TGTGCCAGCAGCTTATCGGGGTTTTACAATCAGCCCCAGCATTTT. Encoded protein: CASSLSGFYNQPQHF.

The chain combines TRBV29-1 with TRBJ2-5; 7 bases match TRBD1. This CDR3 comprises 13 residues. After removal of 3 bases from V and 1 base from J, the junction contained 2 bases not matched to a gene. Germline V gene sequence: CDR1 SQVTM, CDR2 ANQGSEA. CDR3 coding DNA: TGCAGCGTTGACAGGGGGATCCAAGAGACCCAGTACTTC. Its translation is CSVDRGIQETQYF.

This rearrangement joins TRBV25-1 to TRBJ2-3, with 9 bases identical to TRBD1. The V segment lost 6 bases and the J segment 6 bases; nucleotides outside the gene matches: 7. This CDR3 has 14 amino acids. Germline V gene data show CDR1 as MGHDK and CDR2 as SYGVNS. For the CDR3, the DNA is TGTGCCAGCAGCCCAACAGGGGGCAGGGATACGCAGTATTTT. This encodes CASSPTGGRDTQYF.

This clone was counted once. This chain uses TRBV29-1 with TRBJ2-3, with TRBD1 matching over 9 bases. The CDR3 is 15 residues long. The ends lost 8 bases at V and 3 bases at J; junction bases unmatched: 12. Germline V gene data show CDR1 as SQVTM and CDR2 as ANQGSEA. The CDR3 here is CSSTGTGLGTDTQYF. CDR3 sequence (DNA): TGCAGCAGCACCGGGACAGGGCTTGGGACAGATACGCAGTATTTT.

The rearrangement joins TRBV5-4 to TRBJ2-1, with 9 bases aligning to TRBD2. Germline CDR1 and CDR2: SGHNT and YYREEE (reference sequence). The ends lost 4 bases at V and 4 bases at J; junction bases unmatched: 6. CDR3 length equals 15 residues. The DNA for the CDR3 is TGTGCCAGCAGCCGGGCTAGCGGGATATACAATGAGCAGTTCTTC. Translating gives CASSRASGIYNEQFF. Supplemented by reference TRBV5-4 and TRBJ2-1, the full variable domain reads ETGVTQSPTHLIKTRGQQVTLRCSSQSGHNTVSWYQQALGQGPQFIFQYYREEENGRGNFPPRFSGLQFPNYSSELNVNALELDDSALYLCASSRASGIYNEQFFGPGTRLTVL.

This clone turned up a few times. CDR3 in amino acids: CASSYGGLSSGANVLTF. For the CDR3, the DNA is TGTGCCAGCAGCTATGGGGGGTTAAGCTCTGGGGCCAACGTCCTGACTTTC. V is TRBV5-6 and J is TRBJ2-6; D possibly corresponds to TRBD2 (6 bases). The CDR3 spans 17 residues. Looked up from germline, CDR1 is SGHDT and CDR2 is YYEEEE. V was trimmed by 3 bases and J by 0 bases, leaving 13 bases between them. The whole variable domain, remainder taken from reference TRBV5-6 and TRBJ2-6, is DAGVTQSPTHLIKTRGQQVTLRCSPKSGHDTVSWYQQALGQGPQFIFQYYEEEERQRGNFPDRFSGHQFPNYSSELNVNALLLGDSALYLCASSYGGLSSGANVLTFGAGSRLTVL.

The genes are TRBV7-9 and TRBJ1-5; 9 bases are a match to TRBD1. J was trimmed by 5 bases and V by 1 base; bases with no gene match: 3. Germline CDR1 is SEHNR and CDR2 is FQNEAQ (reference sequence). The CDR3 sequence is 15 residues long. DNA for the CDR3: TGTGCCAGCAGCTTAGGGACAGGGGACTATCAGCCCCAGCATTTT. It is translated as CASSLGTGDYQPQHF.

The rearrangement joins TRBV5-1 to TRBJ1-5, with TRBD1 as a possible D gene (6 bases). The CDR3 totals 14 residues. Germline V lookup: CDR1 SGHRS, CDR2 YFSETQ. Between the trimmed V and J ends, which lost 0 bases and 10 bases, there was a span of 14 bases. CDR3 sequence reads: CASSLDAGGAPQHF. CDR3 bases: TGCGCCAGCAGCTTGGATGCGGGGGGCGCTCCCCAGCATTTT.

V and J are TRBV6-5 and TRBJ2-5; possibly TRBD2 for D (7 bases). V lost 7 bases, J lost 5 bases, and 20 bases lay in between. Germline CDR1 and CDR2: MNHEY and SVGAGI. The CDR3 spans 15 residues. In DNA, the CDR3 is TGTGCCAGCAAGCACAAATTGGGGGGGCGGGAGACCCAGTACTTC. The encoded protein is CASKHKLGGRETQYF.